This is a list of T cell receptor beta chains from one sample in a study of blood T cells in healthy people across ages. TCRdb independently ran MiXCR on the 5' RACE reads; one entry per CDR3 protein. The data show over 950,000 distinct CDR3 sequences, 35% to 40% seen once. The source material was blood. These receptors all stem from a man younger than 30 in good health. CDR3s include the opening cysteine and the closing phenylalanine or tryptophan. The D gene is left open where the match is weak. Clone size is not always given. Where it is, it says once, few, many or a class for expanded clones.

TRBV7-2,once,.,TRBJ1-1,TGTGCCAGCAGCTTATTGAGGGAGAGCACTGAAGCTTTCTTT,CASSLLRESTEAFF
TRBV7-2,.,.,TRBJ2-1,TGTGCCAACAGCCAAAGGGTAACAACCAACAATGAGCAGTTCTTC,CANSQRVTTNNEQFF
TRBV14,.,TRBD2,TRBJ2-1,TGTGCCAGCAGCCCATGGACTAGCGGGGAATTGAGCTCCTGCAATGAGCAGTTCTTC,CASSPWTSGELSSCNEQFF
TRBV27,.,TRBD1,TRBJ1-4,TGTGCCAGCAGCACGGACAGGTTATTTGAAAAACTGTTTTTT,CASSTDRLFEKLFF
TRBV20-1,few,.,TRBJ2-1,TGCAGTGCTAGGACCGGGACCCCCCCCAACAATGAGCAGTTCTTC,CSARTGTPPNNEQFF
TRBV19,once,.,TRBJ1-4,TGTGCCAGTAGTATAGGGGGAACTAATGAAAAACTGTTTTTT,CASSIGGTNEKLFF
TRBV28,.,TRBD1,TRBJ2-7,TGTGCCAGCAGTTTCCAGGGGGCGATCGAGCAGTACTTC,CASSFQGAIEQYF
TRBV29-1,few,.,TRBJ1-2,TGCAGCGTGCCACCCGGAGTTGAACAGAACCTTGGCTACACCTTC,CSVPPGVEQNLGYTF
TRBV12-3/TRBV12-4,.,.,TRBJ2-4,TGTGCCAGCAGCCGTGAGAGAGCCAAAAACATTCAGTACTTC,CASSRERAKNIQYF
TRBV19,.,.,TRBJ2-2,TGTGCCAGCCGGACCGTTTGGGGTTCGAACACCGGGGAGCTGTTTTTT,CASRTVWGSNTGELFF
TRBV13,few,.,TRBJ1-2,TGTGCCAGCAGCTTAGGTAGAAATTCTAACTATGGCTACACCTTC,CASSLGRNSNYGYTF
TRBV6-6,.,TRBD1,TRBJ2-7,TGTGCCAGCAGTTACCCGACAGGGAATGAGCAGTACTTC,CASSYPTGNEQYF
TRBV10-3,.,.,TRBJ1-1,TGTGCCATCAGTTACACGGACAGGAACACTGAAGCTTTCTTT,CAISYTDRNTEAFF
TRBV20-1,once,.,TRBJ2-7,TGCAGTGCTAGCATTGGGGAGGCTGAAAACGAGCAGTACTTC,CSASIGEAENEQYF
TRBV4-3,.,TRBD2,TRBJ2-1,TGCGCCAGCAGCCAAGAGATTTTATCCGGGACTAGCGGGGTTAACTACTACAATGAGCAGTTCTTC,CASSQEILSGTSGVNYYNEQFF
TRBV29-1,few,.,TRBJ2-5,TGCAGCGTTGTGAGGGCAGATGGGATCGGGGGCGTGGAGACCCAGTACTTC,CSVVRADGIGGVETQYF